The 20 T cell receptor beta chains below come from one sample, sequenced in a study of T cell repertoires in cytomegalovirus infection. TCRdb passed the reads through MiXCR, listing each CDR3 protein once. The sample lists hundreds of thousands of distinct CDR3 sequences; roughly 36% were seen once. No cognate antigen is known for these TCRs. Material: cultured PBMCs, obtained from culture after CMV antigen stimulation. Receptors were obtained from a human donor in good health (CMV status not recorded). Some clones in this sample may be carry-over from other donors' samples.

This clonotype was seen ten or more times. The J gene is TRBJ1-5, the V gene TRBV7-2, with D possibly matching TRBD1 (5 bases). This CDR3 comprises 18 residues. Trimming removed 0 bases from V and 3 bases from J, with 18 bases in between. Germline assignment: CDR1 SGHTA and CDR2 FQGNSA. Here the CDR3 DNA reads TGTGCCAGCAGCTTAGCGCAAGGGGCTTCGGAGAACAATCAGCCCCAGCATTTT. This gives the protein CASSLAQGASENNQPQHF.

The chain carries TRBV6-6 and TRBJ2-3; D might be TRBD2 (5 bases). V dropped 0 bases and J dropped 9 bases, with 16 bases sitting between them. This CDR3 comprises 15 residues. Germline V CDR1 and CDR2: MNHNY, SVGAGI (reference sequence). The DNA for the CDR3 is TGTGCCAGCAGTTACTCGGATCGCGGGCCAACCACGCAGTATTTT. Residues: CASSYSDRGPTTQYF.

Only a few counts were recorded for this clonotype. The V and J genes are TRBV20-1 and TRBJ1-1; TRBD1 might be the D (5 bases). Germline V gene sequence: CDR1 DFQATT, CDR2 SNEGSKA (reference sequence). The CDR3 totals 13 residues. CDR3 DNA sequence: TGCAGGGGCCAGCCAAGGGGCGGCACTGAAGCTTTCTTT. Protein product: CRGQPRGGTEAFF.

This clonotype has a count of ten or more. The V call is TRBV7-2, the J call TRBJ1-6; 9 bases are a match to TRBD1. This CDR3 region has 15 residues. Germline CDR1 reads SGHTA; CDR2 reads FQGNSA. V was clipped by 5 bases and J by 7 bases; unmatched bases: 6. CDR3 nucleotide sequence: TGTGCCAGCAGCCGAACAGGGGGCGTAAATTCACCCCTCCACTTT. It specifies CASSRTGGVNSPLHF.

The table lists this clonotype with a few counts. The rearrangement uses TRBV12-3 or TRBV12-4 and TRBJ2-5; no clear D. Trimming stripped 5 bases from V and 5 bases from J, with 12 bases between. The CDR3 has 13 amino acids. Written as DNA, the CDR3 is TGTGCCAGCAGTGGTCAGGAGTGGGAGACCCAGTACTTC. It yields the protein CASSGQEWETQYF.

CDR3 loop: CSVISGRIDTQYF. As DNA, the CDR3 is TGCAGCGTGATTAGCGGGAGGATAGATACGCAGTATTTT. The chain recombines TRBV29-1 with TRBJ2-3; 10 nucleotides align to TRBD2. Germline-derived CDR1 and CDR2 are SQVTM and ANQGSEA. V gave up 6 bases and J gave up 5 bases; unmatched junction bases: 5. The CDR3 sequence is 13 residues long.

This sequence joins TRBV7-9 and TRBJ2-5, with 10 bases matching TRBD1. Per germline, CDR1 SEHNR and CDR2 FQNEAQ (reference sequence). The V gene end was trimmed by 3 bases and the J gene end by 5 bases; junction bases not matched to a gene: 6. CDR3 length equals 15 residues. CDR3 DNA: TGTGCCAGCAGCTTTCCGGGACAGGGGAGCGAGACCCAGTACTTC. Translated: CASSFPGQGSETQYF. Full variable domain (missing parts from reference TRBV7-9 and TRBJ2-5): DTGVSQNPRHKITKRGQNVTFRCDPISEHNRLYWYRQTLGQGPEFLTYFQNEAQLEKSRLLSDRFSAERPKGSFSTLEIQRTEQGDSAMYLCASSFPGQGSETQYFGPGTRLLVL.

This clonotype was counted between two and nine times. V gene TRBV6-5 combines with J gene TRBJ2-3, with 7 bases fitting TRBD2. This CDR3 comprises 18 residues. Germline CDR1 and CDR2: MNHEY and SVGAGI. V gave up 6 bases and J gave up 0 bases; unmatched junction bases: 15. The CDR3 spells CASSRGLAVLASTDTQYF. CDR3 sequence (DNA): TGTGCCAGCAGCCGCGGGCTAGCGGTACTAGCTAGCACAGATACGCAGTATTTT.

This clonotype was observed many times. The rearrangement joins TRBV7-2 to TRBJ2-5; no clear D. CDR1 is SGHTA, CDR2 FQGNSA, per germline. Deletions cut 8 bases from V and 2 bases from J, with 3 bases between. CDR3 length: 10 residues. The CDR3 DNA follows: TGTGCCAGCGGGCAAGAGACCCAGTACTTC. Protein product: CASGQETQYF.

J is TRBJ2-1 and V is TRBV7-9, with 10 bases lining up with TRBD1. Losses at the gene ends were 1 base for V and 11 bases for J; bases not matched to a gene: 8. Germline V gene data show CDR1 as SEHNR and CDR2 as FQNEAQ (reference sequence). The CDR3 runs to 15 residues. As DNA, the CDR3 is TGTGCCAGCAGCTTAGAGACAGGGGGCAAACTACAGCAGTTCTTC. It translates to CASSLETGGKLQQFF.

This clonotype was observed a handful of times. The genes are TRBV6-8 and TRBJ1-1; a weak D match, TRBD1 (6 bases). The CDR3 covers 13 residues. Germline V gene data show CDR1 as MNHGY and CDR2 as SAAAGT. Trimming cost V 4 bases and J 4 bases, with 10 bases left between them. This CDR3 is CASSSGTLTEAFF. Here the CDR3 DNA reads TGTGCCAGCAGTTCCGGGACACTCACTGAAGCTTTCTTT.

This clonotype was seen a few times. The V and J genes are TRBV7-2 and TRBJ2-7; 12 bases are shared with TRBD2. Germline CDR1 is SGHTA and CDR2 is FQGNSA. V shed 4 bases and J 2 bases; nucleotides not matched to a gene: 6. The CDR3 sequence is 16 residues long. In DNA form, the CDR3 reads TGTGCCAGCAGCTACCGTCGGACTAGCGGGACCTACGAGCAGTACTTC. It yields the protein CASSYRRTSGTYEQYF.

This clonotype was counted at least ten times. The CDR3 region has the DNA TGTGCCAGCAGCTCTCGGGGGGGAACTGAAGCTTTCTTT. As protein: CASSSRGGTEAFF. V and J are TRBV7-2 and TRBJ1-1, with a possible D match to TRBD1 (5 bases). Germline V gene data show CDR1 as SGHTA and CDR2 as FQGNSA. CDR3 length equals 13 residues. Trimming took 4 bases from V and 5 from J, leaving 11 bases between them.

The chain combines TRBV7-9 with TRBJ1-4; D gene uncertain. Germline V gives CDR1 SEHNR, CDR2 FQNEAQ (reference sequence). CDR3 length: 13 residues. Trimming left V 8 bases short and J 0 bases short, with 7 bases between. The CDR3, as DNA: TGTGCCAGCTTAGGGACAACTAATGAAAAACTGTTTTTT. Amino acids: CASLGTTNEKLFF.

J is TRBJ1-4 and V is TRBV28, with D tentatively TRBD1 (5 bases). V lost 5 bases and J lost 3, with 13 bases in between. Germline-derived CDR1 and CDR2 are MDHEN and SYDVKM. This CDR3 has 15 amino acids. CDR3 nucleotides: TGTGCCAGCAGTCAACGGGACTCCCCTAATGAAAAACTGTTTTTT. Protein product: CASSQRDSPNEKLFF.

This clonotype was seen only a few times. The rearrangement uses TRBV6-2 or TRBV6-3 and TRBJ2-5; a weak D match, TRBD2 (5 bases). V was shortened by 5 bases and J by 5 bases, with 15 bases between the two germline ends. This CDR3 is built from 14 residues. Looked up from germline, CDR1 is MNHEY and CDR2 is SVGEGT. CDR3 coding DNA: TGTGCCAGCAGTGACCGAGCGGCGCGGGAGACCCAGTACTTC. It codes for CASSDRAARETQYF.

This clonotype has ten or more counts. V is TRBV10-3 and J is TRBJ2-1; D is perhaps TRBD1 (5 bases). Trimming pared 4 bases from V and 2 bases from J, leaving 15 bases between. Germline loops: CDR1 ENHRY, CDR2 SYGVKD. The CDR3 loop spans 16 amino acids. Here the CDR3 DNA reads TGTGCCATCAGTGTGAGTAAGGGGTCTACCTACAATGAGCAGTTCTTC. Protein sequence: CAISVSKGSTYNEQFF.

This clonotype occurred once. The rearrangement links TRBV7-9 to TRBJ2-5, with a possible D match to TRBD1 (6 bases). Trimming left V 5 bases short and J 5 bases short, with 21 bases between. Germline V lookup: CDR1 SEHNR, CDR2 FQNEAQ (reference sequence). This CDR3 region has 16 residues. As DNA, the CDR3 is TGTGCCAGCAGCGGTCACAGGGCCACCGTCCCCGAGACCCAGTACTTC. Translating gives CASSGHRATVPETQYF.

This clonotype was observed a few times. The chain links TRBV7-4 to TRBJ2-3, with TRBD2 matching over 14 bases. V trimming: 4 bases; J trimming: 4 bases; junction bases outside the gene matches: 4. Germline CDR1 is SGHVT and CDR2 is SQSDAQ. The CDR3 has 16 amino acids. This CDR3 reads CASSSLGLAGADTQYF. The CDR3 DNA follows: TGTGCCAGCAGCTCCCTGGGACTAGCGGGAGCAGATACGCAGTATTTT.

The chain employs TRBV7-6 and TRBJ1-3, with D possibly TRBD1 on 6 matching bases. The CDR3 consists of 18 residues. Germline CDR1 and CDR2: SGHVS and FNYEAQ. The V end was cut by 5 bases, the J end by 4 bases, with 24 bases between. DNA of the CDR3: TGTGCCAGCAGCCCCTTCGGGAGAGTAGGGGGGATGGGAAACACCATATATTTT. Translated, it gives CASSPFGRVGGMGNTIYF.